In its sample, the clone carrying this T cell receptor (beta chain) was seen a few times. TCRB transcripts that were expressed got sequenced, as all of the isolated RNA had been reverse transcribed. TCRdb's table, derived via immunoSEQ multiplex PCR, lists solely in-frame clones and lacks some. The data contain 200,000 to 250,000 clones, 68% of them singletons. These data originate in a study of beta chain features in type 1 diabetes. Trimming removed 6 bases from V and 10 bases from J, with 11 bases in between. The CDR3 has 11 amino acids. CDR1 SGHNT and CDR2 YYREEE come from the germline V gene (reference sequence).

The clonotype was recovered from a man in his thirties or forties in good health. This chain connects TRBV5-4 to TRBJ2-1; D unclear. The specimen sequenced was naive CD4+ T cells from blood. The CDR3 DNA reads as TGTGCCAGCACCTTTAGTCAGGAGCAGTTCTTC. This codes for CASTFSQEQFF.